This T cell receptor (beta chain) is from a study of shared clonotypes between healthy human individuals. Study summary: Each donor contributed plates that comprised three CD4 naive, three CD4 memory, two CD8 naive and one CD8 memory.

The donors, all of them Caucasian adults, lived in Nashville, Tennessee. CD4+ cells yielded CD45RA+ naive and CD45RA-negative memory subsets. CDR1 is SNHLY, CDR2 FYNNEI, per germline. The CDR3 spans 14 residues. V dropped 3 bases and J dropped 3; count of bases not matched to a gene: 5. Measured with immunoSEQ multiplex PCR; TCRdb has only the in-frame clones, and not every one. The sample includes about 1 million clones, approximately 72% of them seen just once. The chain uses TRBV2 and TRBJ2-7, with TRBD1 matching 7 bases. Sequencing was performed on memory CD4+ T cells sorted from blood. Subset described: CD45RA-negative fraction. The TCR originated in a man aged 18 to 30 in good health. CDR3 in amino acids: CASSDSQGDYEQYF. The DNA for the CDR3 is TGTGCCAGCAGTGACAGTCAGGGGGACTACGAGCAGTACTTC.